One and the same sample provided the 15 T cell receptor beta chains below, sequenced in a study of CD8 T cells in Susac syndrome. Reverse transcription of about 0.45 to 1 ug RNA used random hexamers. One entry per CDR3 protein, called by TCRdb with MiXCR from the immunoSEQ multiplex PCR reads. The profile covers 160,000 or so distinct CDR3 sequences, with around 95% appearing a single time and 0.15% taken by the ten largest. Sequenced material: CD8+ T cells from PBMCs. Receptors originate from a human donor with multiple sclerosis.

This clonotype is a singleton in its sample. The chain joins TRBV20-1 to TRBJ2-3; 7 positions match TRBD2. V was clipped by 6 bases and J by 1 base; unmatched bases: 4. The CDR3 consists of 13 residues. Germline-derived CDR1 and CDR2 are DFQATT and SNEGSKA (reference sequence). CDR3 residues: CSAHGLGTDTQYF. The CDR3 coding sequence is TGCAGTGCCCACGGACTAGGCACAGATACGCAGTATTTT.

The chain carries TRBV6-6 and TRBJ1-2, with 7 bases aligning to TRBD1. Per the germline V gene, CDR1 is MNHNY and CDR2 is SVGAGI (reference sequence). The CDR3 contains 15 residues. V shed 6 bases and J 0 bases; nucleotides not matched to a gene: 7. The CDR3 coding sequence is TGTGCCAGCAGCGGGGGACAGTCCGCTAACTATGGCTACACCTTC. Protein sequence: CASSGGQSANYGYTF.

The chain uses TRBV9 and TRBJ1-5, with D possibly TRBD1 on 6 matching bases. With 5 bases removed from V and 0 bases from J, the gap between germline ends came to 12 bases. This CDR3 comprises 15 residues. Germline CDR1 and CDR2: SGDLS and YYNGEE. CDR3 coding DNA: TGTGCCAGCAGTGGACAGCCTAATAGCAATCAGCCCCAGCATTTT. Its protein is CASSGQPNSNQPQHF.

In its sample, this clonotype was seen once. V gene TRBV27 combines with J gene TRBJ2-7; 12 bases match TRBD2. Germline CDR1 reads MNHEY; CDR2 reads SMNVEV (reference sequence). The CDR3 is 15 residues long. Trimming took 6 bases from V and 3 from J; bases not matched to a gene: 6. The CDR3 loop reads CASRLAGGSRYEQYF. CDR3 nucleotides: TGTGCCAGCAGACTAGCGGGGGGTTCTCGCTACGAGCAGTACTTC.

The chain has TRBV29-1 and TRBJ2-2; perhaps TRBD1 as D (5 bases). The germline V gene has CDR1 SQVTM and CDR2 ANQGSEA. The CDR3 sequence is 13 residues long. The ends were cut back, 7 bases at V and 1 base at J, with 10 bases in the middle. The CDR3 DNA follows: TGCAGCGCCGGAACAGGGAACACCGGGGAGCTGTTTTTT. It encodes CSAGTGNTGELFF.

The chain joins TRBV23-1 to TRBJ2-1; D might be TRBD2 (5 bases). TRBV23-1 is an ORF, with its function uncertain. V lost 3 bases to trimming and J lost 5 bases, with 11 bases between them. This CDR3 is built from 14 residues. The CDR3 sequence: CASSQPGRHNEQFF. The CDR3 bases are TGCGCCAGCAGTCAGCCGGGAAGACACAATGAGCAGTTCTTC.

The V gene is TRBV6-5, the J gene TRBJ1-1; tentative D call: TRBD1 (6 bases). Trimming shortened V by 6 bases and J by 4 bases, and 15 bases separated the two germline ends. The germline CDR1 and CDR2 sequences are MNHEY and SVGAGI. CDR3 length: 14 amino acids. CDR3 nucleotide sequence: TGTGCCAGCAGACTACAGGGTGGGCGCACTGAAGCTTTCTTT. It encodes CASRLQGGRTEAFF.

In this sample, this clonotype turned up once. The V gene is TRBV19, the J gene TRBJ1-1; tentative D call: TRBD1 (5 bases). The V end lost 6 bases, the J end lost 2 bases, and 10 bases lay between the germline ends. CDR1 and CDR2 from the germline V gene are LNHDA and SQIVND (reference sequence). This CDR3 is built from 13 residues. Written as DNA, the CDR3 is TGTGCCAGTAGGACGACAGCCAACACTGAAGCTTTCTTT. The encoded protein is CASRTTANTEAFF.

The chain employs TRBV2 and TRBJ2-1, with 8 bases lining up with TRBD2. Trimming took 6 bases from V and 10 from J; bases not matched to a gene: 11. CDR1 is SNHLY, CDR2 FYNNEI, per germline. The CDR3 runs to 14 residues. The CDR3 bases are TGTGCCAGCAGAGGACTAGCATCGGGACGCGAGCAGTTCTTC. This encodes CASRGLASGREQFF.

This clonotype was observed a single time. The rearrangement links TRBV7-9 to TRBJ2-3; TRBD2 aligns across 8 bases. The CDR3 runs 12 residues. Losses at the gene ends were 9 bases for V and 7 bases for J; bases not matched to a gene: 6. From germline, CDR1 is SEHNR and CDR2 FQNEAQ (reference sequence). For the CDR3, the DNA is TGTGCCAGTCGGGGGGGCCCGTATACGCAGTATTTT. It codes for CASRGGPYTQYF.

This chain joins TRBV15 and TRBJ2-5; D possibly corresponds to TRBD1 (5 bases). Germline values: CDR1 LNHNV, CDR2 YYDKDF (reference sequence). With 2 bases removed from V and 3 bases from J, the gap between germline ends came to 13 bases. There are 15 residues in the CDR3. Here the CDR3 reads CATSRTDRLKETQYF. The CDR3 DNA sequence: TGTGCCACCAGCAGAACTGACAGACTTAAAGAGACCCAGTACTTC.

The chain joins TRBV5-6 to TRBJ2-1, with a possible D match to TRBD1 (8 bases). Deletions cut 4 bases from V and 7 bases from J, with 21 bases between. Germline-derived CDR1 and CDR2 are SGHDT and YYEEEE. CDR3 size: 16 residues. CDR3 DNA sequence: TGTGCCAGCAGCGCAGGACTAGACAGGGGCGGGAATGAGCAGTTCTTC. This gives the protein CASSAGLDRGGNEQFF.

This clonotype was observed a handful of times. V gene TRBV5-6 combines with J gene TRBJ1-6, with D uncertain. Germline CDR1 and CDR2: SGHDT and YYEEEE. The CDR3 is 13 residues long. The V gene lost 10 bases and the J gene lost 6 bases, with 14 bases spanning the gap. CDR3 amino acids: CAPTGVLNSPLHF. CDR3 nucleotide sequence: TGTGCCCCTACCGGGGTACTTAATTCACCCCTCCACTTT.

J is TRBJ2-7 and V is TRBV3-1, with 11 bases identical to TRBD2. CDR1 LGHDT and CDR2 YNNKEL come from the germline V gene (reference sequence). CDR3 size: 16 residues. Trimming at V came to 0 bases and at J to 6 bases, leaving 7 bases not matched to a gene. This CDR3 reads CASSQDILAGDLEQYF. The CDR3 DNA reads as TGTGCCAGCAGCCAAGATATACTAGCGGGAGATCTCGAGCAGTACTTC.

The V and J genes are TRBV29-1 and TRBJ2-3; tentatively, D is TRBD1 or TRBD2 (5 bases each). Germline lookup yields CDR1 SQVTM and CDR2 ANQGSEA. Trimming shortened V by 6 bases and J by 3 bases, and 13 bases separated the two germline ends. CDR3 length equals 13 residues. The CDR3: CSVLAGGTDTQYF. CDR3 bases: TGCAGCGTCCTGGCTGGGGGAACAGATACGCAGTATTTT.